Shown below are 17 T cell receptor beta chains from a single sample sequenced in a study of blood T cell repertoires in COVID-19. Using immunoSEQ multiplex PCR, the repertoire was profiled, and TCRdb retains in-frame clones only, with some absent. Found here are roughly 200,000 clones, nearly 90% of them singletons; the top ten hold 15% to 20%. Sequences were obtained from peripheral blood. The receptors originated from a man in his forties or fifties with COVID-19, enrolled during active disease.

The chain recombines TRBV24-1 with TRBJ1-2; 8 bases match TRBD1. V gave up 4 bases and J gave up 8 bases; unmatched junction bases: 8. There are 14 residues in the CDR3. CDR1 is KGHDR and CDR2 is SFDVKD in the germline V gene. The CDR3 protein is CATSDLDRVGGYTF. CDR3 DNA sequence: TGTGCCACCAGTGACCTGGACAGGGTTGGGGGCTACACCTTC.

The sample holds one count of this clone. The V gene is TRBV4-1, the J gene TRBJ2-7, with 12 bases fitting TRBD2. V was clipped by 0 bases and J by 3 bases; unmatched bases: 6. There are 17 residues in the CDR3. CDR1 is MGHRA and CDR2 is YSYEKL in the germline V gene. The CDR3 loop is CASSQDAGGLAGYEQYF. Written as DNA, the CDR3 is TGCGCCAGCAGCCAAGACGCAGGGGGACTAGCGGGCTACGAGCAGTACTTC.

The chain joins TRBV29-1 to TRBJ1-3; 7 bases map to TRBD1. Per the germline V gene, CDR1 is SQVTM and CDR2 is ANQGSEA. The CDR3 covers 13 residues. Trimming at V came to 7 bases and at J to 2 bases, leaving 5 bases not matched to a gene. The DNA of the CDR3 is TGCAGCGCAGAAGGACAGGCTGGAAACACCATATATTTT. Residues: CSAEGQAGNTIYF.

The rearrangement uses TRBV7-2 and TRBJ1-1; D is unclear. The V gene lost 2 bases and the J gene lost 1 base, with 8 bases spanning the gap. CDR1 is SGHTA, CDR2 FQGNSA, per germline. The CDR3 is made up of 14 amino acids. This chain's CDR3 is CASSLYTGNTEAFF. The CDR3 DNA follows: TGTGCCAGCAGCTTATATACGGGGAACACTGAAGCTTTCTTT.

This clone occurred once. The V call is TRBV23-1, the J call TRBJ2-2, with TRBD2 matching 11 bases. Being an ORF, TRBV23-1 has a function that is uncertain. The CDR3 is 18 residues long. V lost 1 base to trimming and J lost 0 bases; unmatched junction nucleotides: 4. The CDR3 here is CASSQFSGRASNTGELFF. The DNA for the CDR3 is TGCGCCAGCAGTCAATTTAGCGGGAGGGCCTCGAACACCGGGGAGCTGTTTTTT.

CDR3 in amino acids: CASSIAYNEQFF. In nucleotides, the CDR3 is TGTGCCAGTAGTATAGCGTACAATGAGCAGTTCTTC. V and J are TRBV19 and TRBJ2-1; no firm D call. Germline values: CDR1 LNHDA, CDR2 SQIVND (reference sequence). The CDR3 length is 12 residues. Trimming cost V 1 base and J 4 bases, with 2 bases left between them.

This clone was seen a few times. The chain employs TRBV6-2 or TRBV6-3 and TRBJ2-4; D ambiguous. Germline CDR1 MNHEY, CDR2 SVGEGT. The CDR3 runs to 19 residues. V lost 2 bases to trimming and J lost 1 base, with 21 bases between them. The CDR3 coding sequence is TGTGCCAGCAGTTACCCCGGAGAGTCCCTCAACTACGCCAAAAACATTCAGTACTTC. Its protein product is CASSYPGESLNYAKNIQYF.

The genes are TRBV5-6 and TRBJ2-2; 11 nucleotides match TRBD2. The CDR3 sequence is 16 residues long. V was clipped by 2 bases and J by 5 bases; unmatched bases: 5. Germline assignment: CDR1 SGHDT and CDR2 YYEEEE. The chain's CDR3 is CASSFGPSGGTGELFF. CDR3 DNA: TGTGCCAGCAGCTTTGGCCCTAGCGGGGGGACCGGGGAGCTGTTTTTT.

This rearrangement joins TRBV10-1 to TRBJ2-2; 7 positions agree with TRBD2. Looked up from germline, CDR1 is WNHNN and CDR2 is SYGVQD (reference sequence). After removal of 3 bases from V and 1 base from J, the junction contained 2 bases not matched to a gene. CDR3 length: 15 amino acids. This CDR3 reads CASSDGGRNTGELFF. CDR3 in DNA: TGCGCCAGCAGTGACGGCGGGAGGAACACCGGGGAGCTGTTTTTT.

The CDR3 region is CASSQTSGTYNEQFF. The CDR3 coding sequence is TGTGCCAGTAGTCAGACTAGCGGGACCTACAATGAGCAGTTCTTC. The chain has TRBV19 and TRBJ2-1, with 11 bases fitting TRBD2. The V and J ends lost 5 bases and 2 bases, in that order; junction bases with no gene match: 2. The germline V gene encodes CDR1 LNHDA and CDR2 SQIVND (reference sequence). The CDR3 runs to 15 residues.

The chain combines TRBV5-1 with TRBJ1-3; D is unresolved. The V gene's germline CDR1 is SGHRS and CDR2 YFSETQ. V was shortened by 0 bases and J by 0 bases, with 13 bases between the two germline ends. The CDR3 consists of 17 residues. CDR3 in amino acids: CASSLAGSGYSGNTIYF. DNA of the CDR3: TGCGCCAGCAGCTTGGCCGGCAGCGGCTACTCTGGAAACACCATATATTTT.

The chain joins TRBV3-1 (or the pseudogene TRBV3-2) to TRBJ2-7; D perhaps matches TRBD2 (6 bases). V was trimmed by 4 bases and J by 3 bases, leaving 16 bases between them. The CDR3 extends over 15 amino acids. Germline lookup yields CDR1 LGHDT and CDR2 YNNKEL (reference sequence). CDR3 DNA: TGTGCCAGCAGCCCTCTGGCGGGATTTGGCTACGAGCAGTACTTC. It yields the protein CASSPLAGFGYEQYF.

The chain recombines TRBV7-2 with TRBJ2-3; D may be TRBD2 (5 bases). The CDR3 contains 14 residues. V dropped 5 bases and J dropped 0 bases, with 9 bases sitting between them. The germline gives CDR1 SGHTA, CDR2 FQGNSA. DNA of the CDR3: TGTGCCAGCAGCCAACGACTAAGCACAGATACGCAGTATTTT. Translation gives CASSQRLSTDTQYF.

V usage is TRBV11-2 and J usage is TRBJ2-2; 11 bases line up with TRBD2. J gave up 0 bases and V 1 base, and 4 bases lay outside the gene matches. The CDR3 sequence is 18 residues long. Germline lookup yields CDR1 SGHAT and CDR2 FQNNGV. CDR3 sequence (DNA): TGTGCCAGCAGCTTAGTGGTAGCGGGAGGGCCGAACACCGGGGAGCTGTTTTTT. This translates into CASSLVVAGGPNTGELFF.

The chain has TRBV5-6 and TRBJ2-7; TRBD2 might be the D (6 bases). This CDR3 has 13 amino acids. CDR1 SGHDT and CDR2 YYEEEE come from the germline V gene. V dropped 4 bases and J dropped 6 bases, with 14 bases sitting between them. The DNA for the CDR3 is TGTGCCAGCAGCCTCCCTCCCGGGGGCGAGCAGTACTTC. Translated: CASSLPPGGEQYF.

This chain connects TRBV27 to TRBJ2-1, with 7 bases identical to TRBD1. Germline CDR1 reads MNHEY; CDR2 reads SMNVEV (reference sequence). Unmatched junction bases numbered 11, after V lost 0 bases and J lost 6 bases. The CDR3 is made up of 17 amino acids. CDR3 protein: CASSLSSTGWEINEQFF. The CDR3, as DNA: TGTGCCAGCAGTTTATCTTCGACAGGGTGGGAGATCAATGAGCAGTTCTTC.

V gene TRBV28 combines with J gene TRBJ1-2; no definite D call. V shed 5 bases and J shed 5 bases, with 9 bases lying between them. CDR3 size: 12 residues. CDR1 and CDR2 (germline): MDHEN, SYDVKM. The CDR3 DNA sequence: TGTGCCAGCAGTGAGGGCAATTATGGCTACACCTTC. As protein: CASSEGNYGYTF.